This T cell receptor beta chain was identified in a study of shared clonotypes between healthy human individuals. Study-level results: Genetic and exposure-history diversity was limited by the small donor number.

About 30,000 T cell genomes, or approximately 300 ng DNA, went into unsorted PBMC replicate PCRs. Clones were read by immunoSEQ multiplex PCR, and TCRdb kept only the in-frame ones, dropping some. The sample yields about 450,000 clones, roughly 83% seen once. This clone has just a few counts. Antigen specificity is unknown. Free of recent acute infections or vaccinations, the donors were healthy HIV-negative adults. Trimming stripped 3 bases from V and 3 bases from J, with 11 bases between. CDR1 and CDR2 from the germline V gene are GTSNPN and SVGIG (reference sequence). The CDR3 consists of 14 residues.

Sequenced: PBMCs. The gene calls are TRBV30 and TRBJ2-2; D is undetermined. The origin of this receptor is a woman between 40 and 55 years old in good health. Some clones in this sample may be carry-over from other donors' samples. Here the CDR3 reads CAWRTSRYTGELFF. The CDR3 coding sequence is TGTGCCTGGAGGACATCAAGGTACACCGGGGAGCTGTTTTTT.